These 22 T cell receptor beta chains were all obtained from the same sample, sequenced in a study of T cells after yellow fever vaccination. TCRdb re-called the 5' RACE reads with MiXCR, one entry per CDR3 protein. The sample yields 250,000 to 350,000 distinct CDR3 sequences, about 4.5% seen once. The material sequenced was PBMCs, taken 15 days after the yellow fever booster vaccination. These receptors came from a man between 18 and 35 years old who received the YFV17D yellow fever vaccine.

In its sample, this clonotype was seen many times. This sequence joins TRBV5-5 and TRBJ1-3; D remains ambiguous. The V and J ends lost 4 bases and 0 bases respectively, with 17 bases between them. The germline V gene encodes CDR1 SGHKS and CDR2 YYEKEE (reference sequence). The CDR3 consists of 17 residues. The DNA for the CDR3 is TGTGCCAGCAGCCCCGGCGGTCGGGCCTTCTCTGGAAACACCATATATTTT. This translates into CASSPGGRAFSGNTIYF.

This clonotype was picked up a small number of times. This chain links TRBV21-1 with TRBJ1-6; TRBD1, the D gene given by the table, was not confirmed from the DNA. TRBV21-1 is classified as a pseudogene. This CDR3 is built from 12 residues. CDR3 DNA sequence: TGTGCCAGCAGTTCAGGGATCTCACCCCTCCACTTT. Translating gives CASSSGISPLHF.

This clonotype was seen a handful of times. This chain links TRBV3-1 with TRBJ2-3; TRBD2 aligns across 8 bases. Germline V lookup: CDR1 LGHDT, CDR2 YNNKEL (reference sequence). This CDR3 has 16 residues. V lost 4 bases and J lost 2; bases outside the gene matches: 8. The CDR3 spells CASSLTLAGTTDTQYF. The CDR3 DNA is TGTGCCAGCAGCCTTACATTAGCGGGGACCACAGATACGCAGTATTTT.

Ten or more counts support this clonotype. V usage is TRBV4-3 and J usage is TRBJ1-3; possible D gene TRBD1, 5 bases. With 3 bases removed from V and 1 base from J, the gap between germline ends came to 19 bases. The CDR3 spans 18 residues. CDR1 LGHNA and CDR2 YSLEER come from the germline V gene. CDR3 in DNA: TGCGCCAGCAGCCAGGGGGTGGGGAGTTTGAGATCTGGAAACACCATATATTTT. Encoded protein: CASSQGVGSLRSGNTIYF.

This clonotype has just a few counts. The genes are TRBV18 and TRBJ2-1; D is unclear. The CDR3 loop spans 14 amino acids. Germline-derived CDR1 and CDR2 are KGHSH and LQKENI. V was shortened by 1 base and J by 8 bases, with 12 bases between the two germline ends. CDR3 bases: TGTGCCAGCTCACCACTAGTGGACGCCCATGAGCAGTTCTTC. Protein: CASSPLVDAHEQFF.

The table lists this clonotype with a few counts. This chain links TRBV10-3 with TRBJ2-1, with 8 bases that match TRBD1. The CDR3 loop spans 11 amino acids. Per germline, CDR1 ENHRY and CDR2 SYGVKD. V lost 6 bases and J lost 8; bases outside the gene matches: 0. The CDR3 loop is CAIRTGDEQFF. CDR3 coding DNA: TGTGCCATCAGGACAGGGGATGAGCAGTTCTTC.

There are many counts of this clonotype. The CDR3 region is CASSFSPGDEQYV. CDR3 sequence (DNA): TGTGCTAGCAGCTTCTCCCCGGGGGACGAGCAGTACGTC. The chain couples TRBV7-7 to TRBJ2-7, with D maybe TRBD2 (6 bases). The CDR3 is made up of 13 amino acids. Germline values: CDR1 SSHAT, CDR2 FNYEAQ (reference sequence).

V usage is TRBV12-3 or TRBV12-4 and J usage is TRBJ1-2; tentative D call: TRBD1 (5 bases). This CDR3 region has 14 residues. Trimming stripped 5 bases from V and 8 bases from J, with 18 bases between. The CDR3 is CASSAALRGEGYTF. The CDR3 nucleotides are TGTGCCAGCAGTGCTGCCCTCCGGGGGGAAGGCTACACCTTC.

At least ten counts were recorded for this clonotype. The chain is built from TRBV7-9 and TRBJ2-3; TRBD1 is a possible D gene (5 bases). Germline V CDR1 and CDR2: SEHNR, FQNEAQ (reference sequence). Trimming shortened V by 2 bases and J by 4 bases, and 13 bases separated the two germline ends. The CDR3 sequence is 15 residues long. The CDR3 DNA follows: TGTGCCAGCAGCTTATCCATCTGGGGCCCAGATACGCAGTATTTT. It codes for CASSLSIWGPDTQYF.

This clonotype appeared many times. This chain connects TRBV20-1 to TRBJ2-2; D call uncertain. Germline CDR1 reads DFQATT; CDR2 reads SNEGSKA (reference sequence). There are 13 residues in the CDR3. Trimming stripped 3 bases from V and 5 bases from J, with 10 bases between. The CDR3 here is CSARYPFTGELFF. CDR3 coding DNA: TGCAGTGCTAGGTATCCTTTTACCGGGGAGCTGTTTTTT.

This clonotype was seen repeatedly, ten times or more. Written as DNA, the CDR3 is TGCAGTGCTAGAGATAGGGTAGCGGGGGTACCTTACAACGAGCAGTACGTC. Translated, it gives CSARDRVAGVPYNEQYV. The V and J genes are TRBV20-1 and TRBJ2-7, with TRBD2 matching over 9 bases. The germline gives CDR1 DFQATT, CDR2 SNEGSKA (reference sequence). V shed 0 bases, J shed 5 bases, and the junction held 14 bases outside the gene matches. The CDR3 has 17 residues.

The sample holds a few counts of this clonotype. This chain links TRBV5-6 with TRBJ2-3; the D gene is possibly TRBD2 (5 bases). There are 14 residues in the CDR3. Trimming took 4 bases from V and 2 from J, leaving 11 bases between them. The germline gives CDR1 SGHDT, CDR2 YYEEEE. The DNA of the CDR3 is TGTGCCAGCAGCATACTAGACTACACAGATACGCAGTATTTT. Its translation is CASSILDYTDTQYF.

This chain links TRBV30 with TRBJ2-7; D is unresolved. The length of the CDR3 is 11 residues. The V end was cut by 5 bases, the J end by 6 bases, with 11 bases between. Germline CDR1 GTSNPN, CDR2 SVGIG (reference sequence). This chain's CDR3 is CAWGPWVEQYF. The CDR3 coding sequence is TGTGCCTGGGGGCCATGGGTCGAGCAGTACTTC.

This clonotype has a count of ten or more. This sequence joins TRBV10-3 and TRBJ1-2, with D possibly matching TRBD1 (5 bases). This CDR3 is built from 14 residues. Germline CDR1 and CDR2: ENHRY and SYGVKD. The V end lost 2 bases, the J end lost 4 bases, and 11 bases lay between the germline ends. This CDR3 is CAISEGWGSYGYTF. CDR3 nucleotide sequence: TGTGCCATCAGTGAGGGCTGGGGGTCCTATGGCTACACCTTC.

This clonotype was seen more than once but under ten times. This rearrangement joins TRBV7-9 to TRBJ2-5; D unclear. Germline CDR1 and CDR2: SEHNR and FQNEAQ (reference sequence). V was pared by 0 bases and J by 4 bases, with 12 bases between. The CDR3 sequence is 15 residues long. CDR3 sequence: CASSLAPVRTETQYF. The CDR3 DNA follows: TGTGCCAGCAGCTTAGCGCCAGTTAGAACAGAGACCCAGTACTTC.

This clonotype showed up many times. The rearrangement links TRBV20-1 to TRBJ2-1; 13 bases map to TRBD2. Germline assignment: CDR1 DFQATT and CDR2 SNEGSKA (reference sequence). This CDR3 has 15 residues. V lost 6 bases and J lost 3; bases outside the gene matches: 5. Here the CDR3 reads CSALAGGPVYNEQFF. In DNA, the CDR3 is TGCAGTGCACTAGCGGGGGGGCCGGTCTACAATGAGCAGTTCTTC.

Many counts were recorded for this clonotype. The chain couples TRBV4-3 to TRBJ2-3; D gene uncertain. V shed 1 base and J shed 2 bases, with 7 bases lying between them. The CDR3 consists of 14 residues. CDR1 LGHNA and CDR2 YSLEER come from the germline V gene. In DNA form, the CDR3 reads TGCGCCAGCAGCCAAGGGGCTAACACAGATACGCAGTATTTT. Translating gives CASSQGANTDTQYF.

This chain connects TRBV7-3 to TRBJ1-2; 7 nucleotides line up with TRBD1. V trimming: 5 bases; J trimming: 3 bases; junction bases outside the gene matches: 3. Germline assignment: CDR1 SGHTA and CDR2 FQGTGA. The CDR3 loop spans 13 amino acids. CDR3 protein: CASSDGQDYGYTF. CDR3 bases: TGTGCCAGCAGCGACGGACAGGACTATGGCTACACCTTC.

The sample holds many counts of this clonotype. The rearrangement joins TRBV5-6 to TRBJ2-3; no definite D call. The germline V and J ends were trimmed by 0 bases and 0 bases, with 8 bases remaining between them. The CDR3 runs 15 residues. CDR1 SGHDT and CDR2 YYEEEE come from the germline V gene. CDR3 sequence reads: CASSLEQYSTDTQYF. CDR3 nucleotide sequence: TGTGCCAGCAGCTTGGAACAGTATAGCACAGATACGCAGTATTTT.

V gene TRBV6-6 combines with J gene TRBJ2-7, with unresolved D. Germline V CDR1 and CDR2: MNHNY, SVGAGI (reference sequence). The V and J ends lost 4 bases and 0 bases respectively, with 10 bases between them. This CDR3 spans 14 amino acids. Here the CDR3 reads CASSSQLSSYEQYV. In nucleotides, the CDR3 is TGTGCCAGCAGTTCTCAATTGAGCTCCTACGAGCAGTACGTC.

There are a few counts of this clonotype. This chain connects TRBV18 to TRBJ2-5; 10 bases map to TRBD2. The germline gives CDR1 KGHSH, CDR2 LQKENI. CDR3 length: 17 amino acids. With V trimmed by 1 base and J by 4 bases, 9 bases remained unmatched. CDR3 region: CASSPQSTSGVGETQYF. The CDR3 nucleotides are TGTGCCAGCTCACCACAATCAACTAGCGGGGTCGGAGAGACCCAGTACTTC.

This clonotype appeared a few times. This chain links TRBV5-1 with TRBJ2-5, with D perhaps TRBD1 (6 bases). V lost 1 base and J 5 bases, leaving 15 bases between the germline ends. This CDR3 region has 15 residues. Looked up from germline, CDR1 is SGHRS and CDR2 is YFSETQ. The chain's CDR3 is CASSLLGDILETQYF. For the CDR3, the DNA is TGCGCCAGCAGCTTGCTAGGGGACATACTCGAGACCCAGTACTTC.